These 7 T cell receptor beta chains share one sample of origin, sequenced in a study of human T cells and chemical hapten exposure. MiXCR, run by TCRdb on the RACE reads, gives a single entry per CDR3 protein. This sample has some 82,000 distinct CDR3 sequences, with about 11% found just once. Time point: patch test 1, 2 weeks after DPC sensitization. Indicated treatment: therapeutic diphenylcyclopropenone sensitization with weekly scalp DPC. The material was whole blood, obtained in connection with sensitization to the hapten diphenylcyclopropenone (DPC). These TCRs come from a woman aged 50 to 65 with alopecia areata. Some clones in this sample may be carry-over from other donors' samples.

This clonotype qualifies as medium-sized. In DNA, the CDR3 is TGCAGTGCCATACGAAGGGACTCGCGTAATTCACCCCTCCACTTT. It translates to CSAIRRDSRNSPLHF. The chain is built from TRBV20-1 and TRBJ1-6; a weak D match, TRBD1 (5 bases). Germline V gene lookup returns CDR1 DFQATT and CDR2 SNEGSKA (reference sequence). The CDR3 has 15 amino acids. Trimming left V 6 bases short and J 6 bases short, with 18 bases between.

This clonotype was observed many times. This rearrangement joins TRBV28 to TRBJ1-1, with 8 positions matching TRBD1. CDR3 length: 12 amino acids. The V gene end was trimmed by 9 bases and the J gene end by 4 bases; junction bases not matched to a gene: 4. The germline gives CDR1 MDHEN, CDR2 SYDVKM. The CDR3 nucleotides are TGTGCCAGTCTAACAGGGGGCACTGAAGCTTTCTTT. Translating gives CASLTGGTEAFF.

This clonotype was observed a few times. The chain combines TRBV10-2 with TRBJ1-1; D remains unclear. The CDR3 runs 11 residues. Trimming removed 7 bases from V and 7 bases from J, with 10 bases in between. Looked up from germline, CDR1 is WSHSY and CDR2 is SAAADI. CDR3 sequence reads: CASTGRVEAFF. The DNA for the CDR3 is TGCGCCAGCACAGGACGGGTTGAAGCTTTCTTT.

The table lists this clonotype with many counts. The V call is TRBV30, the J call TRBJ1-5; 7 nucleotides match TRBD1. Germline V gene data show CDR1 as GTSNPN and CDR2 as SVGIG (reference sequence). Trimming at V came to 0 bases and at J to 4 bases, leaving 6 bases not matched to a gene. The CDR3 is 15 residues long. CDR3 amino acids: CAWSVGTRGNQPQHF. The CDR3 coding sequence is TGTGCCTGGAGTGTAGGGACCAGGGGGAATCAGCCCCAGCATTTT.

This clonotype appeared many times. This chain joins TRBV27 and TRBJ1-1; the match to TRBD1 covers 8 bases. The germline V gene encodes CDR1 MNHEY and CDR2 SMNVEV (reference sequence). The junction had 6 bases not matched to a gene; V was cut back by 5 bases and J by 1 base. CDR3 size: 15 residues. CDR3 nucleotide sequence: TGTGCCAGCAGTCCCAGACAGGGGACGAACACTGAAGCTTTCTTT. This encodes CASSPRQGTNTEAFF.

The genes are TRBV5-4 and TRBJ1-1; the D is unclear. The V gene's germline CDR1 is SGHNT and CDR2 YYREEE (reference sequence). The CDR3 totals 14 residues. V dropped 0 bases and J dropped 2 bases, with 8 bases sitting between them. In DNA, the CDR3 is TGTGCCAGCAGCTTGGACGTGTTCAACACTGAAGCTTTCTTT. It encodes CASSLDVFNTEAFF.

This clonotype was seen ten or more times. The chain recombines TRBV12-3 or TRBV12-4 with TRBJ1-1; 7 bases match TRBD1. V shed 6 bases, J shed 2 bases, and the junction held 3 bases outside the gene matches. CDR3 size: 13 residues. The CDR3 loop is CASSHRGNTEAFF. CDR3 nucleotides: TGTGCCAGCAGCCACAGGGGAAACACTGAAGCTTTCTTT.